This TCR beta chain was sequenced for a study of T cell responses to AZD1222 COVID-19 vaccine (dated by TCRdb to the early 2020s). For context, the study as a whole: AZD1222 recipients given second doses at about 4 weeks or at about 12 weeks were pooled, since spike-specific TCR depth and breadth were not found to differ between the two schedules. A total of approximately 250 trial participants underwent TCR sequencing, of whom about 210 had received two doses of AZD1222 and 26 had received two doses of the MenACWY control vaccine. Trial participants were enrolled by age into 18-55, 56-69 and 70-plus year subgroups, with 148, 28 and 57 TCR-sequenced participants respectively.

The CDR3 regions of human TCRbeta chains were subjected to immunosequencing. Under the source paper's analysis protocol: Repertoire TCRs were checked for matches against a reference library of SARS-CoV-2-specific TCRs that had been generated using the MIRA antigen-specificity platform. Breadth was defined as the fraction of unique TCRs that were SARS-CoV-2-associated, and depth was defined as the fraction of total T cells that were SARS-CoV-2-associated. Each spike-specific TCR was assigned to its reactive spike region and to a CD4 or CD8 class using the MIRA data. Log10-transformed breadth and depth values were compared by one-way ANOVA with Sidak's multiple comparisons tests. TCRdb re-hosts the immuneACCESS table, in-frame sequences only. Its copies lack some clones; in the studies checked, an unresolved V gene accounts for under half of them, and the cause for the rest is not known. V and J calls and clone size are copied from that table; D and trimming were computed from the DNA. The sample table shows 130,000 to 150,000 clones, and roughly 89% are seen once. Approximately 5.3% of the sample rests with the top ten.

With regard to this clone: Its antigen has not been determined. Base-call qualities are not available, and no considerably larger clone is one nucleotide away.

According to the study, the label for this sample's time point signals: baseline before first vaccination. Vaccinee samples were obtained from the UK trials COV001 and COV002, which included a single-blind randomized controlled phase 2/3 trial of AZD1222 (ChAdOx1 nCoV-19) in healthy adults. For TCRbeta chain sequencing, PBMC samples from trial participants were taken at day 0 and at day 28 after the second dose. What the study reported, not specific to this receptor: Conclusions about previously exposed vaccinees are limited because only six or seven AZD1222 recipients were SARS-CoV-2 seropositive at baseline. A significant rise in spike-specific TCR breadth and depth was observed after two AZD1222 doses relative to day 0 and relative to MenACWY recipients. The vaccine-associated CD4 TCRs covered the entire spike protein, and the dominant responses fell in regions 160-218 and 743-854. In the small 56-69-year group, the increase in depth fell short of significance, most likely because of low power. No day 14 peak-response samples were available, so repertoires were characterized only after the peak T cell response. Most participants were white British and females outnumbered males, and the authors suggested that clonal diversity may have been underestimated. Epitopes outside the regions mutated in the B.1.351 and B.1.1.7 variants were reportedly recognized by nearly half of the unique spike-specific TCRs.

Via the germline V gene, CDR1 is SGDLS and CDR2 YYNGEE. Trimming at the junction amounts to 0 bases on V and 0 bases on J, and the germline ends lie 11 bases apart. Including cysteine and phenylalanine, the CDR3 has 16 amino acids. The sequence is cut down to CDR3 DNA, 48 bases in frame from base 1. This TCR was sampled from an adult in good health. This specimen was peripheral blood, taken on day 0 of AZD1222 vaccination. The chain is encoded by TRBV9 joined to TRBJ2-3; TRBD1 is a possible D gene, resting on 5 matching bases. The DNA sequence is as follows: TGTGCCAGCAGCGTAGAAGGGGCGACAAGCACAGATACGCAGTATTTT. This is translated as CASSVEGATSTDTQYF. Joined to the reference TRBV9 and TRBJ2-3 proteins, this CDR3 gives the full variable domain: DSGVTQTPKHLITATGQRVTLRCSPRSGDLSVYWYQQSLDQGLQFLIQYYNGEERAKGNILERFSAQQFPDLHSELNLSSLELGDSALYFCASSVEGATSTDTQYFGPGTRLTVL.